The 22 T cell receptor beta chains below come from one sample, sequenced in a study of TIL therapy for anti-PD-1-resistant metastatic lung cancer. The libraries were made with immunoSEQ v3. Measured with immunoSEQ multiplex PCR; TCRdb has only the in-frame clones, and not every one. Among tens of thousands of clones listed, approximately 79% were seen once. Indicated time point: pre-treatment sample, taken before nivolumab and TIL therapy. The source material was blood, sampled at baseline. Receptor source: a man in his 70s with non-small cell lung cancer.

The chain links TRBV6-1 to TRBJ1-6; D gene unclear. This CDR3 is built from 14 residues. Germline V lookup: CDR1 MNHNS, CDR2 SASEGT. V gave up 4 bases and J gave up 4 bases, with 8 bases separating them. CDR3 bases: TGTGCCAGCAGTGCCGGGCCGTATAATTCACCCCTCCACTTT. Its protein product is CASSAGPYNSPLHF.

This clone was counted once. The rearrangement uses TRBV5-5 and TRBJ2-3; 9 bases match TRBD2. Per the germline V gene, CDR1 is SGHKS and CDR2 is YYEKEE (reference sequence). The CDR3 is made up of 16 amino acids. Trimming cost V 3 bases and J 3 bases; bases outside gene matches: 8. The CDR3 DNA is TGTGCCAGCAGCTATATAGCGGGGGAGAGGACAGATACGCAGTATTTT. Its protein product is CASSYIAGERTDTQYF.

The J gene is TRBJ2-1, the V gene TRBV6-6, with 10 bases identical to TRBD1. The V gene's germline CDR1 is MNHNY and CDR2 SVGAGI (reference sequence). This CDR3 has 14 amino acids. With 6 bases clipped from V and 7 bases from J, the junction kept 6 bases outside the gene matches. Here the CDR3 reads CASREGGQGNEQFF. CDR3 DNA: TGTGCCAGCAGGGAAGGGGGACAGGGGAATGAGCAGTTCTTC.

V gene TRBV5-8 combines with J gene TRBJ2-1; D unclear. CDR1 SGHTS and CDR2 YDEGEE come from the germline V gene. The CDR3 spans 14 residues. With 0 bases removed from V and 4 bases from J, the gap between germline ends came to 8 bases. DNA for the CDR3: TGTGCCAGCAGCTTGGGGCTAGAATACAATGAGCAGTTCTTC. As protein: CASSLGLEYNEQFF.

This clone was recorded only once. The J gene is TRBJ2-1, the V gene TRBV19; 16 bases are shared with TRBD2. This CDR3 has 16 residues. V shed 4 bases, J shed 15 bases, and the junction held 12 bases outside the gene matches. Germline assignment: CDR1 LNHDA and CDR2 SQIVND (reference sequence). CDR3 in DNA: TGTGCCAGTAGTAAAGGACCGGGACTAGCGGGAGGGCCGGCGTTCTTC. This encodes CASSKGPGLAGGPAFF.

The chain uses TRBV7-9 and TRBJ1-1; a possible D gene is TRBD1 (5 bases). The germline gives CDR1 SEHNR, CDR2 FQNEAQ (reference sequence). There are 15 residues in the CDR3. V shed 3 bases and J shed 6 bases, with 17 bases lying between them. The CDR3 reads CASSLAGRGLAEAFF. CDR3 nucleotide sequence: TGTGCCAGCAGCTTGGCAGGGCGGGGGTTAGCTGAAGCTTTCTTT.

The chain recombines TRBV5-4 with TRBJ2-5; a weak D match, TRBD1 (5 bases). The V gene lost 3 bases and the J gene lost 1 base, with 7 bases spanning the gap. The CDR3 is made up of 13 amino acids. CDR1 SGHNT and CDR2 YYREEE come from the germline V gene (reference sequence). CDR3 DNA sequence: TGTGCCAGCAGCTCAGGGTCCCAAGAGACCCAGTACTTC. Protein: CASSSGSQETQYF. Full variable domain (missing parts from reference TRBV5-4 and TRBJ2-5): ETGVTQSPTHLIKTRGQQVTLRCSSQSGHNTVSWYQQALGQGPQFIFQYYREEENGRGNFPPRFSGLQFPNYSSELNVNALELDDSALYLCASSSGSQETQYFGPGTRLLVL.

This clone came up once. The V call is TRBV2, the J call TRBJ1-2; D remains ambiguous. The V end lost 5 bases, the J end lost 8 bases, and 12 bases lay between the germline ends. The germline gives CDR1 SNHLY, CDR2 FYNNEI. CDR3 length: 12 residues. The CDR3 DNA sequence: TGTGCCAGCAGTACCTCCAGAGAGGGCTACACCTTC. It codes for CASSTSREGYTF.

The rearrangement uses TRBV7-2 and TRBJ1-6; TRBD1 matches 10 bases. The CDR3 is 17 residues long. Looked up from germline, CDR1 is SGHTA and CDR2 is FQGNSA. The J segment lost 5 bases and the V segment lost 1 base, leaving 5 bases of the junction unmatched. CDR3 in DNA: TGTGCCAGCAGCTTAGTGGACAGGGGGGAAGATAATTCACCCCTCCACTTT. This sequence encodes CASSLVDRGEDNSPLHF.

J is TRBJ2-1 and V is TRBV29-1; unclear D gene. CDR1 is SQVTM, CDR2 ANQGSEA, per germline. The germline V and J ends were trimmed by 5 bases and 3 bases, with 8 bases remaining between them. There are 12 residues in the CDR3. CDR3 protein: CSVCPDYNEQFF. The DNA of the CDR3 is TGCAGCGTTTGCCCCGACTACAATGAGCAGTTCTTC.

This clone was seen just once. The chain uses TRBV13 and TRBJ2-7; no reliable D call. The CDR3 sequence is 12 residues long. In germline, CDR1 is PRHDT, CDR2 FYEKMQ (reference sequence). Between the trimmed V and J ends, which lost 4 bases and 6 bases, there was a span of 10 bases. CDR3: CASSSENSEQYF. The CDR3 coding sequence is TGTGCCAGCAGCTCCGAGAATTCCGAGCAGTACTTC. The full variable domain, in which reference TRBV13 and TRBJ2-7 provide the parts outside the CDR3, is AAGVIQSPRHLIKEKRETATLKCYPIPRHDTVYWYQQGPGQDPQFLISFYEKMQSDKGSIPDRFSAQQFSDYHSELNMSSLELGDSALYFCASSSENSEQYFGPGTRLTVT.

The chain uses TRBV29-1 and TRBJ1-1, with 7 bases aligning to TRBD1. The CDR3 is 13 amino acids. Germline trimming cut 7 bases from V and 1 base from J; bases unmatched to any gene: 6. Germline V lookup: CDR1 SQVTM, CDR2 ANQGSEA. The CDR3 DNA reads TGCAGCGGGCTCGAGGGGGCGAACACTGAAGCTTTCTTT. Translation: CSGLEGANTEAFF.

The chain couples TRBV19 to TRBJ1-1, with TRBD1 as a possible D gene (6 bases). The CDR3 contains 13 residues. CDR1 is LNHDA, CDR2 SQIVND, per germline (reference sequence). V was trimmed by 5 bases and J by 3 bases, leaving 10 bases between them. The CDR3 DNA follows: TGTGCCAGTAGTGCCTACAGGGACACTGAAGCTTTCTTT. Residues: CASSAYRDTEAFF.

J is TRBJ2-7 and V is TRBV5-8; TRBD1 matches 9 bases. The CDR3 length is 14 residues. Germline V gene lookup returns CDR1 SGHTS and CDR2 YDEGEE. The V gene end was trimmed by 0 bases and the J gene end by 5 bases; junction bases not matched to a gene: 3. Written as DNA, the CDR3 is TGTGCCAGCAGCTTGGGGGACAGGGTCGACGAGCAGTACTTC. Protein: CASSLGDRVDEQYF. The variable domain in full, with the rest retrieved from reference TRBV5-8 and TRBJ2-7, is EAGVTQSPTHLIKTRGQQATLRCSPISGHTSVYWYQQALGLGLQFLLWYDEGEERNRGNFPPRFSGRQFPNYSSELNVNALELEDSALYLCASSLGDRVDEQYFGPGTRLTVT.

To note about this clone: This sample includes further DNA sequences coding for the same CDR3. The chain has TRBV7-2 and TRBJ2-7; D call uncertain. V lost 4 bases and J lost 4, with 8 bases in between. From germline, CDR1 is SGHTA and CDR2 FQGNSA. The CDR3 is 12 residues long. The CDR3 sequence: CASSSQRYEQYF. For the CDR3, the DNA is TGTGCCAGCAGCTCTCAGCGTTACGAGCAGTACTTC. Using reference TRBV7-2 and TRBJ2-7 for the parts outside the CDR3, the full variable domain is GAGVSQSPSNKVTEKGKDVELRCDPISGHTALYWYRQSLGQGLEFLIYFQGNSAPDKSGLPSDRFSAERTGGSVSTLTIQRTQQEDSAVYLCASSSQRYEQYFGPGTRLTVT.

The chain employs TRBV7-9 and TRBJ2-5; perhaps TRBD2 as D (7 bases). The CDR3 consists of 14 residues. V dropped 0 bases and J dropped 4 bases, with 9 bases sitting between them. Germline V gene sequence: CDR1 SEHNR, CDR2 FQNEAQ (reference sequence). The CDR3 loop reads CASSLAGGGETQYF. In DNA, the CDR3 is TGTGCCAGCAGCTTAGCGGGAGGGGGAGAGACCCAGTACTTC.

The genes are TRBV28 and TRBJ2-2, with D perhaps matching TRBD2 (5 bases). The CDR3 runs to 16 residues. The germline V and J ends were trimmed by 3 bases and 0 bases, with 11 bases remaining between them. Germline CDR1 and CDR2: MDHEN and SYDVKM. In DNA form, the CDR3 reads TGTGCCAGCAGTTTCCCGGGATTGGCGAACACCGGGGAGCTGTTTTTT. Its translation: CASSFPGLANTGELFF.

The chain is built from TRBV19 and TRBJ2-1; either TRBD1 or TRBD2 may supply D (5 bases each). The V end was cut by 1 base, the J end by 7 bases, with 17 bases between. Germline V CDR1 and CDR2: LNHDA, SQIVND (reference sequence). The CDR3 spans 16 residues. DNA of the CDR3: TGTGCCAGTAGTATAGGGGGGAGAAATTTTGGGAATGAGCAGTTCTTC. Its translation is CASSIGGRNFGNEQFF.

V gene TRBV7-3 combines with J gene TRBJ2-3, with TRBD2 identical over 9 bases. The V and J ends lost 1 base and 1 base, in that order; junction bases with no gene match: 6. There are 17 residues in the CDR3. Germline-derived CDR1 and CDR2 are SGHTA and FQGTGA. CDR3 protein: CASSLNQAGGGTDTQYF. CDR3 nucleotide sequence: TGTGCCAGCAGCTTAAATCAAGCGGGAGGTGGCACAGATACGCAGTATTTT.

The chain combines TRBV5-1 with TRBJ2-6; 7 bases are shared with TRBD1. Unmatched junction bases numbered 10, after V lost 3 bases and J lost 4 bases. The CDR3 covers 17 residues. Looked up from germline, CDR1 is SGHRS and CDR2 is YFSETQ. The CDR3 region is CASSSQGYPSGANVLTF. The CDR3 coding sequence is TGCGCCAGCAGCTCACAGGGGTACCCTTCGGGGGCCAACGTCCTGACTTTC.

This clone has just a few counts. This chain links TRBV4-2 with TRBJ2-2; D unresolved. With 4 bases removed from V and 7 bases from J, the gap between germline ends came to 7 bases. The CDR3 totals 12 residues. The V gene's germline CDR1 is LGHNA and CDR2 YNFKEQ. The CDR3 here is CASSPTYGELFF. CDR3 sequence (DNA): TGTGCCAGCAGCCCAACTTACGGGGAGCTGTTTTTT.

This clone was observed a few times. CDR3 in amino acids: CASSIVGEGSNQPQHF. CDR3 DNA: TGTGCCAGTAGTATAGTCGGGGAGGGAAGCAATCAGCCCCAGCATTTT. J is TRBJ1-5 and V is TRBV19; unclear D gene. From germline, CDR1 is LNHDA and CDR2 SQIVND (reference sequence). Between the trimmed V and J ends, which lost 1 base and 1 base, there was a span of 11 bases. The CDR3 is 16 residues long.